These T cell receptor beta chains were read from a single sample in a study of T cell changes during pregnancy in multiple sclerosis. TCRdb's copy holds only in-frame clones and misses some; the assay was immunoSEQ multiplex PCR. The sample has around 68,000 clones, roughly 91% seen once. Sequenced here: peripheral blood, sampled after pregnancy. These receptors originate from a female donor in good health, enrolled as a control in a pregnancy study. CDR3s include the opening cysteine and the closing phenylalanine or tryptophan. The D gene is left open where the match is weak. The listing skips clone size in some rows; elsewhere it reads once, few, many or a size class.

V,size,J,D,CDR3,DNA
TRBV5-5,.,TRBJ2-3,TRBD1,CASSPGDRSTDTQYF,TGTGCCAGCAGCCCCGGGGACAGGAGCACAGATACGCAGTATTTT
TRBV5-6,.,TRBJ1-6,TRBD1,CASSLRGPSPLHF,TGTGCCAGCAGCTTGAGGGGGCCTTCACCCCTCCACTTT
TRBV27,.,TRBJ2-7,.,CASSLNRGTSYEQYF,TGTGCCAGCAGTTTAAACCGGGGGACGTCGTACGAGCAGTACTTC
TRBV9,.,TRBJ2-3,TRBD2,CASSVVGLAGGFTDTQYF,TGTGCCAGCAGCGTAGTTGGGCTAGCGGGGGGCTTCACAGATACGCAGTATTTT
TRBV18,.,TRBJ2-1,.,CASSSTAGINEQFF,TGTGCCAGCTCATCCACGGCAGGGATAAATGAGCAGTTCTTC
TRBV7-2,.,TRBJ2-7,TRBD1,CASSPRTGGADGEQYF,TGTGCCAGCAGCCCCCGGACAGGGGGCGCCGACGGCGAGCAGTACTTC
TRBV28,.,TRBJ2-4,.,CASSPERRELAKNIQYF,TGTGCCAGCAGTCCCGAGCGACGGGAGCTAGCCAAAAACATTCAGTACTTC
TRBV11-3,.,TRBJ1-2,TRBD1,CASSFRTGNYGYTF,TGTGCCAGCAGCTTCCGGACAGGGAACTATGGCTACACCTTC
TRBV5-8,.,TRBJ2-5,TRBD2,CASSFHLAGGQETQYF,TGTGCCAGCAGTTTTCACCTAGCGGGGGGGCAAGAGACCCAGTACTTC
TRBV28,.,TRBJ1-1,TRBD1,CASIISGGVTEAFF,TGTGCCAGCATCATTTCAGGGGGAGTCACTGAAGCTTTCTTT
TRBV14,.,TRBJ1-2,TRBD1,CASSQETGDYGYTF,TGTGCCAGCAGCCAAGAGACAGGGGACTATGGCTACACCTTC
TRBV4-3,.,TRBJ2-7,TRBD1,CASSRGTGSAEQYF,TGCGCCAGCAGCCGCGGGACAGGGAGTGCAGAGCAGTACTTC
TRBV6-1,.,TRBJ1-6,.,CASSDRENSPLHF,TGTGCCAGCAGTGACAGGGAAAATTCACCCCTCCACTTT
TRBV7-2,.,TRBJ1-5,TRBD1,CASSLALTGGSNQPQHF,TGTGCCAGCAGCTTAGCGCTAACAGGGGGAAGCAATCAGCCCCAGCATTTT
TRBV4-1,.,TRBJ1-1,.,CASSQVGGMNTEAFF,TGCGCCAGCAGCCAAGTAGGGGGTATGAACACTGAAGCTTTCTTT
TRBV30,.,TRBJ2-3,TRBD2,CAVNSGGTDTQYF,TGTGCCGTCAATAGCGGGGGCACAGATACGCAGTATTTT
TRBV19,.,TRBJ1-3,.,CASSTLDSTGNTIYF,TGTGCCAGTAGTACCCTGGACAGTACTGGAAACACCATATATTTT
TRBV7-2,once,TRBJ2-3,.,CASSLGRTTDTQYF,TGTGCCAGCAGCTTAGGGAGAACCACGGATACGCAGTATTTT
TRBV4-2,.,TRBJ1-5,TRBD1,CASSQVGTGGEFPNQPQHF,TGTGCCAGCAGCCAAGTTGGGACAGGGGGAGAATTTCCCAATCAGCCCCAGCATTTT
TRBV11-2,.,TRBJ1-1,TRBD1,CASRQGQGNTEAFF,TGTGCCAGCAGGCAAGGACAGGGGAACACTGAAGCTTTCTTT
TRBV2,.,TRBJ1-2,.,CASKKAGGVEGYTF,TGTGCCAGCAAAAAAGCCGGGGGGGTTGAGGGCTACACCTTC
TRBV11-3,.,TRBJ2-1,TRBD1,CASSLAGTGLTKQFF,TGTGCCAGCAGCTTAGCAGGGACAGGTCTCACCAAGCAGTTCTTC
TRBV4-3,.,TRBJ2-2,.,CASSQEAVTGELFF,TGCGCCAGCAGCCAAGAGGCAGTCACCGGGGAGCTGTTTTTT
TRBV7-9,.,TRBJ2-7,.,CASSLDGEPAYF,TGTGCCAGCAGCTTAGACGGAGAACCGGCGTACTTC
TRBV6-1,.,TRBJ2-5,TRBD2,CASSEARLAGGVTQYF,TGTGCCAGCAGTGAAGCGCGACTAGCGGGGGGGGTGACCCAGTACTTC
TRBV7-9,.,TRBJ1-6,.,CASSQGFDLHF,TGTGCCAGCAGCCAGGGTTTCGACCTCCACTTT
TRBV19,.,TRBJ2-7,.,CASSIVSVNYEQYF,TGTGCCAGTAGTATAGTTTCGGTCAACTACGAGCAGTACTTC
TRBV29-1,.,TRBJ1-4,TRBD1,CSAGQGGDNEKLFF,TGCAGCGCTGGACAGGGGGGTGATAATGAAAAACTGTTTTTT
TRBV29-1,.,TRBJ2-7,TRBD1,CSGRTGPHEQYF,TGCAGCGGTCGGACAGGTCCCCACGAGCAGTACTTC
TRBV7-9,.,TRBJ1-1,.,CASSKTDDTEAFF,TGTGCCAGCAGCAAGACAGATGACACTGAAGCTTTCTTT
TRBV7-9,.,TRBJ2-2,.,CASSSYPAGELFF,TGTGCCAGCAGCTCCTATCCCGCCGGGGAGCTGTTTTTT
TRBV15,.,TRBJ2-7,TRBD1,CATSRDRGNYEQYF,TGTGCCACCAGCAGGGACAGGGGGAATTACGAGCAGTACTTC
TRBV7-2,.,TRBJ2-5,TRBD1,CASAGTGEETQYF,TGTGCCAGTGCCGGGACAGGGGAAGAGACCCAGTACTTC
TRBV7-8,few,TRBJ1-6,TRBD1,CASSSSGTGRSPLHF,TGTGCCAGCAGCTCGTCCGGGACAGGGCGGTCACCCCTCCACTTT
TRBV27,.,TRBJ2-1,TRBD2,CASSPGEGGSEFF,TGTGCCAGCAGCCCCGGCGAGGGCGGGAGTGAGTTCTTC
TRBV5-1,.,TRBJ2-5,TRBD1,CASSRTGDPQETQYF,TGCGCCAGCAGCAGGACAGGGGATCCTCAAGAGACCCAGTACTTC
TRBV7-8,.,TRBJ2-2,.,CASSLARFPRQEAGELFF,TGTGCCAGCAGCTTAGCGAGGTTTCCGAGACAGGAGGCCGGGGAGCTGTTTTTT
TRBV19,few,TRBJ2-7,TRBD1,CASSTRTGLEQYF,TGTGCCAGTAGTACTCGGACAGGGCTGGAGCAGTACTTC
TRBV5-6,.,TRBJ2-3,.,CASSLPDSSTDTQYF,TGTGCCAGCAGCTTGCCAGACTCTAGCACAGATACGCAGTATTTT
TRBV7-2,.,TRBJ2-3,TRBD1,CASSITGGDTQYF,TGTGCCAGCAGTATTACAGGGGGCGATACGCAGTATTTT
TRBV5-6,.,TRBJ2-3,TRBD2,CASSLKTLAGGLRDTQYF,TGTGCCAGCAGCTTGAAAACTCTAGCGGGGGGGTTGAGGGATACGCAGTATTTT
TRBV4-1,.,TRBJ1-2,.,CASSQDRLRGYTF,TGCGCCAGCAGCCAAGATAGACTTCGTGGCTACACCTTC
TRBV5-1,.,TRBJ1-2,TRBD1,CASSLGETGGPDTF,TGCGCCAGCAGCTTGGGGGAGACAGGGGGACCTGACACCTTC
TRBV5-5,.,TRBJ2-1,TRBD1,CASSSAGQGGNEQFF,TGTGCCAGCAGCTCAGCAGGACAGGGAGGCAATGAGCAGTTCTTC
TRBV6-6,.,TRBJ1-2,.,CASSYERDYGYTF,TGTGCCAGCAGTTATGAGAGGGACTATGGCTACACCTTC
TRBV11-2,.,TRBJ1-2,.,CASSPVAGNYGYTF,TGTGCCAGCAGCCCCGTGGCAGGGAACTATGGCTACACCTTC
TRBV27,.,TRBJ2-7,.,CASKTSDSDEQYF,TGTGCCAGCAAAACGTCAGACTCTGACGAGCAGTACTTC
TRBV9,.,TRBJ2-7,.,CASSVERRGEQYF,TGTGCCAGCAGCGTAGAACGTAGGGGCGAGCAGTACTTC
TRBV25-1,.,TRBJ2-2,TRBD1,CASKGQGAAGELFF,TGTGCCAGCAAGGGACAGGGGGCCGCCGGGGAGCTGTTTTTT
TRBV2,once,TRBJ2-7,TRBD1,CASSEKDRGPYEQYF,TGTGCCAGCAGTGAAAAAGACAGGGGGCCCTACGAGCAGTACTTC
TRBV7-9,.,TRBJ1-1,.,CASSSGFLNTEAFF,TGTGCCAGCAGCTCAGGGTTTTTGAACACTGAAGCTTTCTTT
TRBV5-6,.,TRBJ1-3,TRBD1,CASSLRGSGRYGNTIYF,TGTGCCAGCTCTCTCAGGGGGTCAGGAAGGTACGGAAACACCATATATTTT
TRBV7-3,.,TRBJ2-1,TRBD2,CASSSSGVSYNEQFF,TGTGCCAGCAGCTCGAGCGGGGTCTCCTACAATGAGCAGTTCTTC
TRBV4-3,.,TRBJ1-4,.,CASSQRRLLRGANEKLFF,TGCGCCAGCAGCCAGAGGCGGTTACTCCGCGGGGCTAATGAAAAACTGTTTTTT
TRBV27,.,TRBJ2-7,TRBD1,CASSRGQGILYEQYF,TGTGCCAGCAGCCGAGGACAGGGGATACTCTACGAGCAGTACTTC
TRBV2,.,TRBJ1-5,.,CASSEESGQPQHF,TGTGCCAGCAGTGAAGAATCGGGTCAGCCCCAGCATTTT
TRBV7-9,once,TRBJ2-5,.,CASSLGDLPYQETQYF,TGTGCCAGCAGCTTAGGGGACTTACCTTACCAAGAGACCCAGTACTTC
TRBV9,.,TRBJ2-7,TRBD1,CASSAGDRASYEQYF,TGTGCCAGCAGCGCGGGGGACAGGGCCTCCTACGAGCAGTACTTC